The source of this T cell receptor beta chain is a study of a mutant IDH1 vaccine in newly diagnosed glioma. About the study: Vaccination was launched 4-6 weeks after radiotherapy alone, or with temozolomide cycles. Points from the study as a whole: Changes in the top peripheral T cell clonotypes seemingly had no bearing on pseudoprogression.

The time point is: week 5, during vaccination. All doses held 300 ug of mutant IDH1 20-mer peptide, with topical imiquimod. CDR1 MRHNA and CDR2 SNTAGT come from the germline V gene. V dropped 4 bases and J dropped 0 bases, with 12 bases sitting between them. There are 15 residues in the CDR3. Notes on this clone: Its antigen is unidentified.

Generated by immunoSEQ multiplex PCR, the TCRdb table keeps only in-frame clones and is missing some. In the table there are roughly 40,000 clones, approximately 93% of which are singletons. This sequence joins TRBV6-4 and TRBJ1-2; D gene ambiguous. The source is a man aged 50 to 60 with glioma. The sequenced sample was PBMCs, obtained from a glioma patient whose treatment included an IDH1 peptide vaccine. The CDR3 nucleotides read TGTGCCAGCAGTGTCGGGAGCGACTCTAACTATGGCTACACCTTC. This encodes CASSVGSDSNYGYTF.